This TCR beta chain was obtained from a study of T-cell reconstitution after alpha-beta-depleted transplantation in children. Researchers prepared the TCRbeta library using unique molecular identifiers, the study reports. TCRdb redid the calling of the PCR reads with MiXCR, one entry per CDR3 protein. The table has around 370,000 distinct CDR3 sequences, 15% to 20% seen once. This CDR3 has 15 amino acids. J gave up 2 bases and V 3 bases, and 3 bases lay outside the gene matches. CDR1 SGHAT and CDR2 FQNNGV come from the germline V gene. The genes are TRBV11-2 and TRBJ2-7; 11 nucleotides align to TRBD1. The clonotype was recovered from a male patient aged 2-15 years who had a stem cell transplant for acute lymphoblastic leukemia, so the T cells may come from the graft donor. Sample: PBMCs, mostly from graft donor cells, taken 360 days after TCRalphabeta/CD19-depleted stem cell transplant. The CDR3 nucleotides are TGTGCCAGCAGCTTTTCGGGACAGGGGGCCTACGAGCAGTACTTC. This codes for CASSFSGQGAYEQYF.